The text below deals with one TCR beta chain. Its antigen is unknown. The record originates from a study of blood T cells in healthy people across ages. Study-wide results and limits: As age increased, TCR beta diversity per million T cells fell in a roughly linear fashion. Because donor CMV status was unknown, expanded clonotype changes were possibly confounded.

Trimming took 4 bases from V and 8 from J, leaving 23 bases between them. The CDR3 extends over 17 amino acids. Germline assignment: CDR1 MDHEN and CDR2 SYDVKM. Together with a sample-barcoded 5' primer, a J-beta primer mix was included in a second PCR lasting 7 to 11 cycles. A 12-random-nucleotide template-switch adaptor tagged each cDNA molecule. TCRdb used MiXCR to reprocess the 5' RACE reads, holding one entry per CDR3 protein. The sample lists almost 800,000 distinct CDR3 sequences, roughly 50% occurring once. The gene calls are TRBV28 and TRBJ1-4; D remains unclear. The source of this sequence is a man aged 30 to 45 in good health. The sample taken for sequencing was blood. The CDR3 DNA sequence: TGTGCCAGCAGTTCCCCCCGTGGGTCCCATGAGAGAGAAAAACTGTTTTTT. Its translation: CASSSPRGSHEREKLFF.